What follows are 13 T cell receptor beta chains derived from one specimen sequenced in a study of blood T cell repertoires in COVID-19. Clones were sequenced by immunoSEQ multiplex PCR, and TCRdb holds only the in-frame ones, with some missing. Of around 300,000 clones in the sample, approximately 91% were seen once. The sequencing input was peripheral blood. These receptors originate from a woman aged 40-49 years who had recovered from COVID-19.

V and J are TRBV6-2 or TRBV6-3 and TRBJ1-1; TRBD1 is a possible D gene (6 bases). Germline CDR1 is MNHEY and CDR2 is SVGEGT. The CDR3 contains 14 residues. V lost 5 bases and J lost 5, with 15 bases in between. The CDR3 DNA reads as TGTGCCAGCAGTCTCAGGGGTGCGAGTACTGAAGCTTTCTTT. It specifies CASSLRGASTEAFF.

The CDR3 loop is CSASSSDEQYF. CDR3 DNA: TGCAGTGCTAGCTCGAGCGACGAGCAGTACTTC. The V gene is TRBV20-1, the J gene TRBJ2-7; no firm D call. The CDR3 runs 11 residues. Trimming left V 3 bases short and J 5 bases short, with 8 bases between. Looked up from germline, CDR1 is DFQATT and CDR2 is SNEGSKA (reference sequence).

Note on this clone: A junction end diverges from the germline sequence, so it may reflect a read error. V usage is TRBV3-1 (or the pseudogene TRBV3-2) and J usage is TRBJ2-1; TRBD2 matches at 9 bases. Germline CDR1 LGHDT, CDR2 YNNKEL (reference sequence). This CDR3 comprises 15 residues. In DNA form, the CDR3 reads TGTGCCAGCGGCCAACTAGCGGGCCGCTACAATGAGCAGTTCTTC. The encoded protein is CASGQLAGRYNEQFF.

This rearrangement joins TRBV6-5 to TRBJ1-1; D perhaps matches TRBD1 (5 bases). Germline values: CDR1 MNHEY, CDR2 SVGAGI. This CDR3 comprises 15 residues. The V and J ends lost 7 bases and 0 bases respectively, with 15 bases between them. The DNA of the CDR3 is TGTGCCAGCACCTTATCCCCGACAGTGAACACTGAAGCTTTCTTT. Translating it yields CASTLSPTVNTEAFF.

The V and J genes are TRBV19 and TRBJ2-3, with 8 bases that match TRBD1. J gave up 2 bases and V 3 bases, and 10 bases lay outside the gene matches. From germline, CDR1 is LNHDA and CDR2 SQIVND (reference sequence). The CDR3 has 17 residues. CDR3 protein: CASSMRDPRGHTDTQYF. The CDR3 bases are TGTGCCAGTAGTATGAGGGACCCCAGGGGGCACACAGATACGCAGTATTTT.

The chain is built from TRBV7-2 and TRBJ2-7; TRBD1 matches at 10 bases. J gave up 1 base and V 4 bases, and 7 bases lay outside the gene matches. The CDR3 is made up of 16 amino acids. From germline, CDR1 is SGHTA and CDR2 FQGNSA. Written as DNA, the CDR3 is TGTGCCAGCAGCTCTCGAGGACAGGGGGTTTCCTACGAGCAGTACTTC. Protein sequence: CASSSRGQGVSYEQYF.

The genes are TRBV3-1 (or the pseudogene TRBV3-2) and TRBJ1-6; unclear D gene. CDR3 length: 15 amino acids. Germline V gene sequence: CDR1 LGHDT, CDR2 YNNKEL (reference sequence). Deletions cut 1 base from V and 8 bases from J, with 12 bases between. CDR3: CASSQGEGRDSPLHF. The CDR3 nucleotides are TGTGCCAGCAGCCAAGGGGAAGGGAGGGATTCACCCCTCCACTTT.

This sequence joins TRBV3-1 (or the pseudogene TRBV3-2) and TRBJ2-7; D remains ambiguous. This CDR3 contains 12 residues. Trimming took off 2 bases at V and 3 bases at J, with 5 bases between the two ends. CDR1 is LGHDT and CDR2 is YNNKEL in the germline V gene (reference sequence). The CDR3 loop reads CASSQTFYEQYF. The DNA of the CDR3 is TGTGCCAGCAGCCAAACATTCTACGAGCAGTACTTC.

This chain uses TRBV4-1 with TRBJ1-2; TRBD1 agrees at 10 bases. This CDR3 is built from 17 residues. V gave up 3 bases and J gave up 4 bases; unmatched junction bases: 11. Germline lookup yields CDR1 MGHRA and CDR2 YSYEKL. The CDR3 loop reads CASSHPSGTGVGYGYTF. CDR3 bases: TGCGCCAGCAGCCATCCCTCCGGGACAGGGGTAGGCTATGGCTACACCTTC.

This clone was found once. The rearrangement links TRBV28 to TRBJ1-5, with D possibly matching TRBD1 (5 bases). The CDR3 extends over 15 amino acids. Germline V gene data show CDR1 as MDHEN and CDR2 as SYDVKM. V was clipped by 6 bases and J by 2 bases, with 14 bases between them. In DNA form, the CDR3 reads TGTGCCAGCAGCTGGGGCCGTCCTGGCAATCAGCCCCAGCATTTT. This codes for CASSWGRPGNQPQHF.

The chain joins TRBV27 to TRBJ2-2; D uncertain. The CDR3 is 18 amino acids. Germline lookup yields CDR1 MNHEY and CDR2 SMNVEV (reference sequence). V lost 4 bases, J lost 6 bases, and 24 bases lay in between. In nucleotides, the CDR3 is TGTGCCAGCAGTTCCTTCCTCGGTGATAACGCCGGAGCCGGGGAGCTGTTTTTT. Translated: CASSSFLGDNAGAGELFF.

This sequence joins TRBV28 and TRBJ1-4; D may be TRBD1 (6 bases). The CDR3 runs to 16 residues. From germline, CDR1 is MDHEN and CDR2 SYDVKM. V dropped 6 bases and J dropped 10 bases, with 24 bases sitting between them. The CDR3 loop is CASSAGPGAGVRKLFF. In DNA, the CDR3 is TGTGCCAGCAGCGCCGGCCCGGGGGCGGGGGTGCGAAAACTGTTTTTT. Drawing the rest from reference TRBV28 and TRBJ1-4, the complete variable domain is DVKVTQSSRYLVKRTGEKVFLECVQDMDHENMFWYRQDPGLGLRLIYFSYDVKMKEKGDIPEGYSVSREKKERFSLILESASTNQTSMYLCASSAGPGAGVRKLFFGSGTQLSVL.

As regards this clone: The final CDR3 position lacks the conserved phenylalanine or tryptophan, pointing to a likely read error. The DNA is left out, because the CDR3 cannot be placed on it with certainty; the CDR3 is given as TCRdb lists it. This chain joins TRBV5-3 and TRBJ2-3; TRBD2 is the table's D call and was not checked against the DNA. TRBV5-3 is an open reading frame, and its role is uncertain. Ends included, the CDR3 has 15 residues. This CDR3 is CARSLSGLAGGQRSV.